This T cell receptor beta chain was identified during a study of T cells in Graves' hyperthyroidism and ophthalmopathy (dated by TCRdb to the late 2010s). In terms of the full investigation: Peripheral blood was collected at initial diagnosis, before any treatment. To identify TCR V-J signatures that set the groups apart, the researchers used a discovery cohort of 100 patients, made up of approximately 43 with Graves' ophthalmopathy and approximately 57 with stable Graves' hyperthyroidism. An independent validation cohort of about 19 hyperthyroidism patients and about 16 patients who later progressed to ophthalmopathy tested prospective prediction of ophthalmopathy. The roughly 100 discovery patients were divided at random into training and test sets in a 7:3 ratio. In about six Graves' hyperthyroidism patients, the study also compared T-cell repertoires from thyroid tissue with T-cell repertoires from blood. Once sampling was done, hyperthyroidism patients were given methimazole at a starting dose of 30 mg daily, whereas ophthalmopathy patients were given high-dose intravenous methylprednisolone. TCR Vbeta CDR3 sequencing of approximately 140 peripheral blood samples (roughly 43 ophthalmopathy, about 74 hyperthyroidism and roughly 17 progressor patients) is reported in the paper.

Amplification of TCR beta CDR3 regions was carried out from RNA transcripts. The first round of RT-PCR for the TCR CDR3 was performed with the HTBI primer set and the Qiagen OneStep RT-PCR kit. The libraries were constructed in a second round of multiplex PCR and then size-selected and purified. Libraries were sequenced paired-end with 100 bp reads on an Illumina HiSeq2000. The original pipeline was this. SOAPnuke was used to process the raw data, throwing out any read that contained adapters or uncalled bases, had a mean Phred below 15, or lacked an exact constant-primer or identifier match. High-quality paired reads were merged using COPE v1.2.5, and each unique nucleotide sequence was defined as a clonotype. MiTCR v1.1 was used to align clonotypes to the IMGT TRBV, TRBD and TRBJ reference segments. Analysis was restricted to V-J combinations with a frequency above 0.0001, which covered about 99% of repertoires. A TCS score was defined as the ratio of F50 (clonal expansion) to E x V (chaos), with BLOSUM62-based TCRdist applied between CDR3 peptides within each V-J. Welch's t-statistics and random forest reduced some 510 V-J features to roughly 13, which were used in a naive Bayes classifier (R e1071). The raw public data were reprocessed by TCRdb itself: fastp quality trimming at Q25, MiXCR clonotype calling, in-frame beta chains only. Under each unique CDR3 protein, matching rows form one entry showing the most common genes and DNA. The V and J calls reflect TCRdb's pipeline rather than the authors' work. Counted in this sample were about 690,000 distinct CDR3 sequences; 17% of them appeared once. 15% to 19% of the sample goes to the ten largest clones.

Results the study describes overall, beyond this receptor: Most expanded thyroid clonotypes (frequency above 0.001) were also detected in blood, a finding suggesting that blood repertoires may reflect thyroid immune responses. In validation, the model predicted progression to ophthalmopathy a median of around 6.5 months before onset, with around 70% sensitivity and 72.22% specificity. No statistical method was used to set the sample size in advance, and investigators knew the group allocation. A model built on a 13 V-J signature distinguished ophthalmopathy from stable hyperthyroidism, reaching approximately 89% sensitivity and around 82% specificity in cross-validation and 80%/75% in testing.

A patient counted as having stable Graves' hyperthyroidism if no progression to ophthalmopathy occurred over 18 months of follow-up. Hyperthyroidism patients were aged 18 to 65 years and newly diagnosed, with disease duration of less than 2 months. The study excluded patients with uncontrolled infections, other autoimmune diseases, pregnancy or lactation. Diagnoses relied on clinical symptoms, serum thyroxine and TRAb, thyroid ultrasound and orbital computed tomography. PBMCs were separated from about 10 ml of fresh peripheral blood using Ficoll-Paque density gradient centrifugation. Total RNA was extracted using Trizol reagent, and RNA quality was assessed on an Agilent 2100 Bioanalyzer. V sheds 10 bases and J sheds 7 bases, leaving 14 bases between their ends. The germline V gene provides CDR1 ENHRY and CDR2 SYGVKD. Including the terminal cysteine and phenylalanine, the CDR3 comprises 13 residues. Only CDR3 DNA remains: 39 bases, in frame from the first base.

Ten or more counts support this clonotype. Its recognized antigen is unknown. Nothing much larger sits one base from this clone, and base qualities are not available. The sequence was obtained from a man in his fifties with Graves' hyperthyroidism. The chain uses TRBV10-3 and TRBJ1-6; the best D guess is TRBD1, with 5 bases matching. Sequencing was carried out using blood. The CDR3 region reads CASGYGGNSPLHF. The nucleotide sequence reads as follows: TGTGCCAGCGGCTACGGGGGAAATTCACCCCTCCACTTT.